Each of the 20 T cell receptor beta chains below was sequenced from the same sample in a study of blood T cell repertoires in COVID-19. Generated by immunoSEQ multiplex PCR, the TCRdb table keeps only in-frame clones and is missing some. The data hold around 370,000 clones, with 90% observed a single time. Sequencing was done on a sample of peripheral blood. The receptors were sampled from a man aged 18 to 30 with active or convalescent COVID-19.

The chain is built from TRBV7-2 and TRBJ1-6; D unclear. Germline values: CDR1 SGHTA, CDR2 FQGNSA. The V end was cut by 5 bases, the J end by 8 bases, with 13 bases between. The CDR3 length is 14 residues. The CDR3: CASSLRGSDSPLHF. The CDR3 coding sequence is TGTGCCAGCAGCCTTAGAGGGAGTGATTCACCCCTCCACTTT. Complete variable domain (other parts from reference TRBV7-2 and TRBJ1-6): GAGVSQSPSNKVTEKGKDVELRCDPISGHTALYWYRQSLGQGLEFLIYFQGNSAPDKSGLPSDRFSAERTGGSVSTLTIQRTQQEDSAVYLCASSLRGSDSPLHFGNGTRLTVT.

This clone has just one count. At one of its ends the junction is not consistent with the germline gene, which may arise from a read error. The chain couples TRBV9 to TRBJ2-6; TRBD1 might be the D (5 bases). This CDR3 contains 15 residues. Germline lookup yields CDR1 SGDLS and CDR2 YYNGEE. DNA for the CDR3: TGTGCCAGCAGCGTAGCGATATCTGGGGCCAACGTGCTGACTTTC. This encodes CASSVAISGANVLTF.

The chain is built from TRBV3-1 (or the pseudogene TRBV3-2) and TRBJ1-4; tentative D call: TRBD1 (5 bases). Trimming shortened V by 3 bases and J by 2 bases, and 13 bases separated the two germline ends. The CDR3 is 16 residues long. Germline assignment: CDR1 LGHDT and CDR2 YNNKEL (reference sequence). This CDR3 is CASSHRLGATNEKLFF. CDR3 DNA: TGTGCCAGCAGCCACCGTTTAGGGGCTACTAATGAAAAACTGTTTTTT.

V gene TRBV19 combines with J gene TRBJ1-1; the D gene is possibly TRBD1 (6 bases). Germline CDR1 is LNHDA and CDR2 is SQIVND (reference sequence). Trimming stripped 7 bases from V and 5 bases from J, with 26 bases between. The CDR3 has 17 amino acids. In nucleotides, the CDR3 is TGTGCCAGTACCCAGGAGACCAAACGATCGAGGGGGACTGAAGCTTTCTTT. This codes for CASTQETKRSRGTEAFF.

The rearrangement joins TRBV6-5 to TRBJ1-5; D is ambiguous. V lost 5 bases and J 4 bases, leaving 12 bases between the germline ends. The CDR3 extends over 14 amino acids. Germline assignment: CDR1 MNHEY and CDR2 SVGAGI. Here the CDR3 DNA reads TGTGCCAGCAGTAGTGGCAGCGGAAATCAGCCCCAGCATTTT. This sequence encodes CASSSGSGNQPQHF.

The chain carries TRBV9 and TRBJ1-2; D remains unclear. Germline V gene sequence: CDR1 SGDLS, CDR2 YYNGEE. CDR3 length: 13 residues. V was cut by 1 base and J by 7 bases, with 11 bases left in between. CDR3 protein: CASSVTPRSGYTF. The CDR3 nucleotides are TGTGCCAGCAGCGTAACCCCGCGGAGTGGCTACACCTTC.

V usage is TRBV9 and J usage is TRBJ1-6; 11 positions match TRBD1. Germline V lookup: CDR1 SGDLS, CDR2 YYNGEE. CDR3 size: 16 residues. The trim removed 3 bases at V and 9 bases at J, leaving 8 bases unmatched. CDR3 DNA: TGTGCCAGCAGCGCCTTGGACAGGGGGCTTGTTTCACCCCTCCACTTT. It translates to CASSALDRGLVSPLHF.

The chain joins TRBV6-6 to TRBJ2-7; D may be TRBD2 (5 bases). In germline, CDR1 is MNHNY, CDR2 SVGAGI (reference sequence). V gave up 7 bases and J gave up 3 bases, with 7 bases separating them. The CDR3 sequence is 11 residues long. CDR3 protein: CASIRGYEQYF. The CDR3, as DNA: TGTGCCAGCATCCGGGGCTACGAGCAGTACTTC.

This CDR3 is CASSEGQRFNTEAFF. CDR3 DNA sequence: TGTGCCAGCAGCGAGGGACAGCGCTTTAACACTGAAGCTTTCTTT. The V call is TRBV7-9, the J call TRBJ1-1, with 7 positions matching TRBD1. CDR1 is SEHNR and CDR2 is FQNEAQ in the germline V gene (reference sequence). The V segment lost 5 bases and the J segment 2 bases; nucleotides outside the gene matches: 8. The CDR3 extends over 15 amino acids.

This chain connects TRBV11-2 to TRBJ1-4, with 8 bases that match TRBD1. V gave up 5 bases and J gave up 10 bases; unmatched junction bases: 12. In germline, CDR1 is SGHAT, CDR2 FQNNGV. The CDR3 runs to 15 residues. The DNA of the CDR3 is TGTGCCAGCAGCATCGGACAGGGACGCAGGGTAAAACTGTTTTTT. Encoded protein: CASSIGQGRRVKLFF.

This chain connects TRBV9 to TRBJ2-7, with 7 bases aligning to TRBD2. Germline V gene data show CDR1 as SGDLS and CDR2 as YYNGEE. The CDR3 loop spans 15 amino acids. V gave up 0 bases and J gave up 3 bases; unmatched junction bases: 6. The CDR3 loop is CASSVAGDYRYEQYF. The CDR3 DNA reads TGTGCCAGCAGCGTAGCGGGGGACTACCGCTACGAGCAGTACTTC.

The chain is built from TRBV5-6 and TRBJ2-3; TRBD1 matches 8 bases. CDR1 is SGHDT, CDR2 YYEEEE, per germline. The length of the CDR3 is 14 residues. V gave up 5 bases and J gave up 3 bases; unmatched junction bases: 5. The CDR3 DNA sequence: TGTGCCAGCAGTCAGGACAGGGTAACAGATACGCAGTATTTT. Its protein product is CASSQDRVTDTQYF.

To note about this clone: One end of the junction is discordant with germline, which a read error may explain. The chain employs TRBV14 and TRBJ1-1; D is possibly TRBD1 (6 bases). Germline assignment: CDR1 SGHDN and CDR2 FVKESK. The CDR3 loop spans 11 amino acids. CDR3: CASSRDTEAFF. In DNA, the CDR3 is TGTGCCAGCAGCCGGGACACGGAAGCTTTCTTT.

The chain is built from TRBV15 and TRBJ1-2; 7 bases are a match to TRBD1. This CDR3 contains 13 residues. Trimming removed 4 bases from V and 8 bases from J; junction bases left unmatched: 7. Germline V gene lookup returns CDR1 LNHNV and CDR2 YYDKDF (reference sequence). CDR3 nucleotide sequence: TGTGCCACCAGCAAAGACAGGGATTCAGGCTACACCTTC. Translated: CATSKDRDSGYTF.

In the case of this clone: Other DNA sequences within the sample encode an identical CDR3. The V and J genes are TRBV7-2 and TRBJ1-1; D is unclear. V gave up 3 bases and J gave up 0 bases, with 5 bases separating them. Per the germline V gene, CDR1 is SGHTA and CDR2 is FQGNSA. CDR3 length equals 13 residues. CDR3: CASSFTVNTEAFF. DNA of the CDR3: TGTGCCAGCAGCTTTACAGTGAACACTGAAGCTTTCTTT.

The genes are TRBV5-1 and TRBJ2-5; 9 bases are shared with TRBD1. This CDR3 region has 17 residues. CDR1 and CDR2 (germline): SGHRS, YFSETQ. The ends lost 4 bases at V and 4 bases at J; junction bases unmatched: 14. Here the CDR3 reads CASSPLTGGAEGETQYF. CDR3 nucleotide sequence: TGCGCCAGCAGCCCCTTAACAGGGGGCGCTGAGGGAGAGACCCAGTACTTC.

The genes are TRBV18 and TRBJ2-7, with 15 bases aligning to TRBD2. The trim removed 4 bases at V and 1 base at J, leaving 5 bases unmatched. This CDR3 region has 17 residues. Per the germline V gene, CDR1 is KGHSH and CDR2 is LQKENI. CDR3 in amino acids: CASSQPGLAGGSYEQYF. The CDR3 DNA follows: TGTGCCAGCTCACAACCGGGACTAGCGGGGGGATCCTACGAGCAGTACTTC. Full variable domain (outside the CDR3, taken from reference TRBV18 and TRBJ2-7): NAGVMQNPRHLVRRRGQEARLRCSPMKGHSHVYWYRQLPEEGLKFMVYLQKENIIDESGMPKERFSAEFPKEGPSILRIQQVVRGDSAAYFCASSQPGLAGGSYEQYFGPGTRLTVT.

This clone was counted a few times. The CDR3 protein is CASSFSGTGAYEQYF. Here the CDR3 DNA reads TGTGCCAGCAGTTTCTCCGGGACAGGGGCCTACGAGCAGTACTTC. The chain employs TRBV28 and TRBJ2-7, with 10 bases aligning to TRBD1. The ends lost 3 bases at V and 2 bases at J; junction bases unmatched: 4. The CDR3 contains 15 residues. In germline, CDR1 is MDHEN, CDR2 SYDVKM.

The chain links TRBV18 to TRBJ1-3; 7 bases map to TRBD1. The J segment lost 5 bases and the V segment lost 6 bases, leaving 13 bases of the junction unmatched. The germline CDR1 and CDR2 sequences are KGHSH and LQKENI. The CDR3 extends over 16 amino acids. Here the CDR3 DNA reads TGTGCCAGCTCCCAAAACTGGGACAGCGCGAGAAACACCATATATTTT. It specifies CASSQNWDSARNTIYF.

This clone was observed once. The genes are TRBV11-2 and TRBJ2-1; 10 bases agree with TRBD2. Germline-derived CDR1 and CDR2 are SGHAT and FQNNGV. The V and J ends lost 5 bases and 4 bases, in that order; junction bases with no gene match: 5. The CDR3 has 15 residues. CDR3 sequence: CASSRGLAEYNEQFF. CDR3 in DNA: TGTGCCAGCAGCCGCGGACTAGCGGAATACAATGAGCAGTTCTTC.